The rows below give T cell receptor beta chains drawn from one sample of a study of CD8+CD57+ T cells in acquired aplastic anemia. TCRdb ran MiXCR on the reads and lists one entry per CDR3 protein. The sample contains under 350,000 distinct CDR3 sequences, roughly 53% of which appear only once. Sequencing was done on a sample of sorted CD4+, CD8+, or CD8+CD57+ T cells (not recorded which) from PBMCs. All receptors derive from a human donor with aplastic anemia. The CDR3 runs from the conserved cysteine through the conserved F or W. A D gene is named only where the DNA matches it firmly. For some rows the clone size is stated as once, few or many, or as a class when expanded; others skip it.

clone size	V gene	D gene	J gene	CDR3 protein	CDR3 DNA
many	TRBV5-6	.	TRBJ2-3	CASSLRETDTQYF	TGTGCCAGCAGCTTGAGGGAAACAGATACGCAGTATTTT
.	TRBV6-1	.	TRBJ2-5	CASSAAPQETQYF	TGTGCCAGCAGTGCAGCACCCCAAGAGACCCAGTACTTC
.	TRBV29-1	TRBD1	TRBJ1-1	CSVTGGMGTEAFF	TGCAGCGTCACAGGGGGCATGGGCACTGAAGCTTTCTTT
.	TRBV20-1	TRBD1	TRBJ1-6	CSARDTQGAGYSPLHF	TGCAGTGCTAGAGATACACAGGGGGCGGGTTATTCACCCCTCCACTTT
.	TRBV25-1	.	TRBJ1-5	CASPGTDSNQPQHF	TGTGCCAGCCCTGGGACGGATAGCAATCAGCCCCAGCATTTT
few	TRBV7-9	.	TRBJ2-7	CASSHGDEQYF	TGTGCCAGCAGCCATGGGGACGAGCAGTACTTC
.	TRBV2	.	TRBJ2-3	CASRLGTDTQYF	TGTGCCAGCAGGTTGGGCACAGATACGCAGTATTTT
many	TRBV14	TRBD2	TRBJ2-1	CASSQDGGISKHNEQFF	TGTGCCAGCAGCCAAGACGGGGGGATCTCGAAACACAATGAGCAGTTCTTC
.	TRBV24-1	.	TRBJ2-1	CATSDASGTVDNEQFF	TGTGCCACCAGTGATGCCTCCGGGACGGTAGACAATGAGCAGTTCTTC
.	TRBV10-3	.	TRBJ2-7	CATSVVGANGEQYF	TGTGCCACCAGTGTAGTGGGAGCGAATGGCGAGCAGTACTTC
.	TRBV2	.	TRBJ1-2	CASRLQAAMDGYTF	TGTGCCAGCAGACTACAGGCAGCCATGGATGGCTACACCTTC
few	TRBV12-3/TRBV12-4	.	TRBJ1-2	CASSPSAGPYGYTF	TGTGCCAGCAGCCCGTCGGCGGGACCATATGGCTACACCTTC
many	TRBV2	TRBD1	TRBJ1-4	CASSEKETGNEKLFF	TGTGCCAGCAGTGAGAAAGAGACAGGGAACGAAAAACTGTTTTTT
.	TRBV11-3	TRBD1	TRBJ1-6	CASSLGQGAIPLHF	TGTGCCAGCAGCCTTGGACAGGGGGCTATACCCCTCCACTTT
.	TRBV5-1	TRBD1	TRBJ2-7	CAARIGLHFGTGAYEQYF	TGCGCCGCGCGAATTGGACTCCATTTTGGGACAGGGGCCTACGAGCAGTACTTC
.	TRBV12-3/TRBV12-4	.	TRBJ1-3	CASSFSGIGYAVYF	TGTGCCAGCAGTTTTAGCGGGATTGGATACGCAGTATATTTT
few	TRBV15	.	TRBJ2-3	CATSRSRVLSTDTQYF	TGTGCCACCAGCCGGAGCCGGGTACTAAGCACAGATACGCAGTATTTT
.	TRBV7-9	.	TRBJ2-1	CASSSVVSSRGGLHEQFF	TGTGCCAGCAGCTCAGTGGTTTCGAGCAGGGGGGGGCTCCATGAGCAGTTCTTC
.	TRBV3-1	TRBD1	TRBJ2-5	CASSHWDSPFQETQYF	TGTGCCAGCAGCCACTGGGACAGCCCCTTCCAAGAGACCCAGTACTTC
.	TRBV24-1	.	TRBJ2-7	CASSEGVVSSCEQYF	TGTGCCAGCAGTGAAGGGGTGGTAAGCTCCTGCGAGCAGTACTTC
.	TRBV29-1	.	TRBJ1-3	CSVAHTSPGNTIYF	TGCAGCGTTGCCCACACCTCCCCTGGAAACACCATATATTTT
.	TRBV20-1	.	TRBJ1-1	CSAREVSGPREAFF	TGCAGTGCTAGAGAAGTGTCAGGCCCGCGGGAAGCTTTCTTT
.	TRBV7-2	TRBD1	TRBJ1-5	CASSLMQGVHQPQHF	TGTGCCAGCAGCTTAATGCAGGGGGTCCACCAGCCCCAGCATTTT
.	TRBV5-4	.	TRBJ2-7	CASSPGTTLYEQYF	TGTGCCAGCAGCCCTGGGACGACGCTTTACGAGCAGTACTTC
many	TRBV10-3	TRBD1	TRBJ2-2	CAISSVPGTGASGELFF	TGTGCCATCAGTTCCGTACCCGGGACAGGGGCCTCCGGGGAGCTGTTTTTT
many	TRBV7-2	.	TRBJ2-7	CASRRDLGGEQYF	TGTGCCAGCAGGCGAGACTTGGGGGGCGAGCAGTACTTC
.	TRBV28	.	TRBJ1-2	CASSRTVNYGYTF	TGTGCCAGCAGCCGGACTGTAAACTATGGCTACACCTTC
once	TRBV2	TRBD1	TRBJ1-2	CASSIRDSLYGYTF	TGTGCCAGCAGTATCCGGGACAGCCTATATGGTTACACCTTC
.	TRBV20-1	.	TRBJ2-3	CSARDWGGPTDTQYF	TGCAGTGCTAGAGACTGGGGGGGGCCCACAGATACGCAGTATTTT
many	TRBV5-1	TRBD1	TRBJ2-7	CASSLQGQGYEQYF	TGTGCCAGCAGTTTACAAGGACAGGGCTACGAGCAGTACTTC
.	TRBV2	.	TRBJ2-7	CASSVEGVAFYEQYF	TGTGCCAGCAGCGTTGAAGGGGTCGCATTCTACGAGCAGTACTTC
.	TRBV2	TRBD1	TRBJ1-2	CASSEGQGSGYTF	TGTGCCAGCAGTGAAGGACAGGGTAGTGGCTACACCTTC
.	TRBV7-9	.	TRBJ2-2	CASPRGLVVTGELFF	TGTGCCAGCCCCCGGGGGCTAGTTGTCACCGGGGAGCTGTTTTTT
.	TRBV5-4	TRBD2	TRBJ2-7	CASSGGERFYEQYF	TGTGCCAGCAGCGGGGGGGAGCGTTTTTACGAGCAGTACTTC
.	TRBV29-1	.	TRBJ2-3	CSVRKRSNTDTQYF	TGCAGCGTTAGAAAGCGGAGCAACACAGATACGCAGTATTTT
.	TRBV12-3/TRBV12-4	.	TRBJ2-3	CASKLYLRDTQYF	TGTGCCAGCAAGCTATACCTCCGGGATACGCAGTATTTT
few	TRBV7-8	.	TRBJ1-1	CASSSTAWTTEAFF	TGTGCCAGCAGCTCCACGGCGTGGACCACTGAAGCTTTCTTT
once	TRBV2	.	TRBJ1-1	CASTMGEGTEAFF	TGTGCCAGCACCATGGGGGAGGGTACTGAAGCTTTCTTT